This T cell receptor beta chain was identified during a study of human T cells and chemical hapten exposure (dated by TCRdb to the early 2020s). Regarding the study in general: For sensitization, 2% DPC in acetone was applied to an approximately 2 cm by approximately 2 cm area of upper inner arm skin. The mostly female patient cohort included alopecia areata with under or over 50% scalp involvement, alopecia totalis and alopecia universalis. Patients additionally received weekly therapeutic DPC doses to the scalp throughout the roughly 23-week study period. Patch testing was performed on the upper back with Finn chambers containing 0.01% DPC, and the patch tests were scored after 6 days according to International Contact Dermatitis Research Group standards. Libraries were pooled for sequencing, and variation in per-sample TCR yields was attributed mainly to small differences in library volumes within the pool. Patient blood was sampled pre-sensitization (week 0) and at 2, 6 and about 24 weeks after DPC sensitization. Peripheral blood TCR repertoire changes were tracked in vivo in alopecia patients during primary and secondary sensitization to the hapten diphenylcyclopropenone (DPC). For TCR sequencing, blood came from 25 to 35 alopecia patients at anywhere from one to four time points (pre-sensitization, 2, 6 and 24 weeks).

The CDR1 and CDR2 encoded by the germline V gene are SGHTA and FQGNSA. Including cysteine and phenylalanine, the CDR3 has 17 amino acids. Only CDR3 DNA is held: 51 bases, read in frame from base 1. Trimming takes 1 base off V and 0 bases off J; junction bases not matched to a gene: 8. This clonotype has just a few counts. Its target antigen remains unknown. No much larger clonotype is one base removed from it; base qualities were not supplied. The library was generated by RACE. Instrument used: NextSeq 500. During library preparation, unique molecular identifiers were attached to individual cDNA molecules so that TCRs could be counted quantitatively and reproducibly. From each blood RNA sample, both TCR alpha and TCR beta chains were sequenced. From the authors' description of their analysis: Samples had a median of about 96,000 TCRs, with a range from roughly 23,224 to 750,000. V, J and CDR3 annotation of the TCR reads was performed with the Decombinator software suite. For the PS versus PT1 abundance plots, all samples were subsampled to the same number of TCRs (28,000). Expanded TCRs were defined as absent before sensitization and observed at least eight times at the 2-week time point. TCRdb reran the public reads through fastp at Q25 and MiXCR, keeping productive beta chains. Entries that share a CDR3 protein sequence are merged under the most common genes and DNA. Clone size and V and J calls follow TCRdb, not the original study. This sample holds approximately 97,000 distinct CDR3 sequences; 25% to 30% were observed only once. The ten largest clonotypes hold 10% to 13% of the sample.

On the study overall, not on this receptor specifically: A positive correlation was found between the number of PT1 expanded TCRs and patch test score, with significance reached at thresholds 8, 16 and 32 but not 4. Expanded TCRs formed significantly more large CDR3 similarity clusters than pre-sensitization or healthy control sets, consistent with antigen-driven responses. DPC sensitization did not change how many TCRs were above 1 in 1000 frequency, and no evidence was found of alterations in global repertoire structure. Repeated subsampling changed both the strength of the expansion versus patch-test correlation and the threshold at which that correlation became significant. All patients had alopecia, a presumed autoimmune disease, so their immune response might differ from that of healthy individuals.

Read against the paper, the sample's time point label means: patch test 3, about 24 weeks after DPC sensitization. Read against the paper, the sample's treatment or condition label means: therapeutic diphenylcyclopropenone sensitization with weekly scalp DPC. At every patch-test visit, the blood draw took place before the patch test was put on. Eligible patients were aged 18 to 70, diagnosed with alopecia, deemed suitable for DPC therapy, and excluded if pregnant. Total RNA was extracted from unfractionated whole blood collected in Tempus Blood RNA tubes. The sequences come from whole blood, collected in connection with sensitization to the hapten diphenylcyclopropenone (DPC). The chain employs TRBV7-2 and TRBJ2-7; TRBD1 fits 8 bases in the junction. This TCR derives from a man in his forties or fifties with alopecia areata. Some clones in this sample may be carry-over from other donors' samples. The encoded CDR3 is CASSLGRPGQVSYEQYF. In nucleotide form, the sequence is TGTGCCAGCAGCTTAGGGAGACCGGGACAGGTCTCCTACGAGCAGTACTTC.